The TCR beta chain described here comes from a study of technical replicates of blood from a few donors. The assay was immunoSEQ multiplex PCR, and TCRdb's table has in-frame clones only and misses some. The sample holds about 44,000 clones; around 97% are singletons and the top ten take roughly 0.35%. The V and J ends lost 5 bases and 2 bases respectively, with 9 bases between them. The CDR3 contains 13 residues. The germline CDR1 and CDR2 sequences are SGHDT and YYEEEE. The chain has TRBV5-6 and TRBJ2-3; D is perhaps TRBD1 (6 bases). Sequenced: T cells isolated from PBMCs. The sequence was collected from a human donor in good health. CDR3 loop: CASSWTDTDTQYF. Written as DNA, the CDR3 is TGTGCCAGCAGTTGGACAGACACAGATACGCAGTATTTT.